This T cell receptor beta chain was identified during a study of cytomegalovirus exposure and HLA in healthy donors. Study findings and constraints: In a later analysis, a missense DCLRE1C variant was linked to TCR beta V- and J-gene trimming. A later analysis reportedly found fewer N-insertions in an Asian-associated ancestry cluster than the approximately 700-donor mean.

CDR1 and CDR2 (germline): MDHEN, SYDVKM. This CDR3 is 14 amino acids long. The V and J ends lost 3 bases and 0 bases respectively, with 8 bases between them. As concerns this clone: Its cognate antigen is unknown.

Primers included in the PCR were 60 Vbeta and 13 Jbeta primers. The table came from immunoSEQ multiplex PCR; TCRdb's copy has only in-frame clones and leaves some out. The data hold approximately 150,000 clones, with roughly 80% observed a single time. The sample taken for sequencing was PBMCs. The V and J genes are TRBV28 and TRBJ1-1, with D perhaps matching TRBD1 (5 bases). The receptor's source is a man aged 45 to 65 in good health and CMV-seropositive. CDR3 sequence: CASSLLGLNTEAFF. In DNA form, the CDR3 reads TGTGCCAGCAGTTTGTTGGGGCTGAACACTGAAGCTTTCTTT.